A selection of T cell receptor beta chains follows, all from one sample in a study of breast tumors, draining lymph nodes, adjacent tissues. Using its own MiXCR run on the multiplex PCR reads, TCRdb lists one record per CDR3 protein. The top ten hold about 1% of the sample, which has about 300,000 distinct CDR3 sequences, about 30% seen once. The sequenced sample was axillary lymph node tissue. All receptors come from a female donor with breast cancer. Some clones in this sample may be carry-over from other donors' samples. Both conserved end residues are part of each CDR3. D genes are given only for firm matches. Clone size is stated in some rows and not others, as once, few, many or a class when expanded.

CDR3 length: 14; clone size: many; D gene: TRBD2; J gene: TRBJ2-2; V gene: TRBV7-9; CDR3 protein: CASRTSGDTGELFF; CDR3 DNA: TGTGCCAGCAGGACTAGCGGGGACACCGGGGAGCTGTTTTTT
CDR3 length: 15; clone size: NA; D gene: TRBD2; J gene: TRBJ2-7; V gene: TRBV7-9; CDR3 protein: CASRGEAGGADEQYF; CDR3 DNA: TGTGCCAGCAGGGGGGAAGCGGGAGGTGCGGACGAGCAGTACTTC
CDR3 length: 12; clone size: many; D gene: NA; J gene: TRBJ2-2; V gene: TRBV7-3; CDR3 protein: CASSLEAGELFF; CDR3 DNA: TGTGCCAGCAGCTTAGAGGCCGGGGAGCTGTTTTTT
CDR3 length: 16; clone size: many; D gene: TRBD1; J gene: TRBJ2-5; V gene: TRBV4-1; CDR3 protein: CASSQGTGVFSETQYF; CDR3 DNA: TGCGCCAGCAGCCAAGGGACAGGGGTCTTTTCTGAGACCCAGTACTTC
CDR3 length: 13; clone size: NA; D gene: NA; J gene: TRBJ1-5; V gene: TRBV3-1; CDR3 protein: CASSPDLNQPQHF; CDR3 DNA: TGTGCCAGCAGCCCCGACTTAAATCAGCCCCAGCATTTT
CDR3 length: 15; clone size: many; D gene: TRBD2; J gene: TRBJ2-7; V gene: TRBV9; CDR3 protein: CASSVRDSGRYEQYF; CDR3 DNA: TGTGCCAGCAGCGTACGAGATAGCGGGAGGTACGAGCAGTACTTC
CDR3 length: 12; clone size: many; D gene: NA; J gene: TRBJ2-5; V gene: TRBV7-9; CDR3 protein: CASRSDQETQYF; CDR3 DNA: TGTGCCAGCAGATCGGATCAAGAGACCCAGTACTTC
CDR3 length: 14; clone size: many; D gene: NA; J gene: TRBJ2-1; V gene: TRBV7-2; CDR3 protein: CASSSRTWENEQFF; CDR3 DNA: TGTGCCAGCAGCTCTCGGACCTGGGAGAATGAGCAGTTCTTC
CDR3 length: 15; clone size: many; D gene: NA; J gene: TRBJ2-2; V gene: TRBV5-4; CDR3 protein: CASSPQGGDTGELFF; CDR3 DNA: TGTGCCAGCAGCCCCCAGGGAGGAGACACCGGGGAGCTGTTTTTT
CDR3 length: 16; clone size: many; D gene: NA; J gene: TRBJ2-6; V gene: TRBV12-3/TRBV12-4; CDR3 protein: CASSQYSSAGANVLTF; CDR3 DNA: TGTGCCAGCAGTCAATATTCGTCGGCTGGGGCCAACGTCCTGACTTTC
CDR3 length: 17; clone size: NA; D gene: TRBD2; J gene: TRBJ2-2; V gene: TRBV14; CDR3 protein: CASSPGTSGRRPGELFF; CDR3 DNA: TGTGCCAGCTCACCTGGGACTAGCGGGAGACGGCCCGGGGAGCTGTTTTTT
CDR3 length: 19; clone size: NA; D gene: NA; J gene: TRBJ2-1; V gene: TRBV5-6; CDR3 protein: CASSSPLAGRGSSYNEQFF; CDR3 DNA: TGTGCCAGCAGCTCCCCTCTGGCGGGTAGGGGGAGCTCCTACAATGAGCAGTTCTTC
CDR3 length: 14; clone size: many; D gene: NA; J gene: TRBJ2-5; V gene: TRBV20-1; CDR3 protein: CSPRRGAIQETQYF; CDR3 DNA: TGCAGTCCCCGCCGGGGGGCGATCCAAGAGACCCAGTACTTC
CDR3 length: 14; clone size: NA; D gene: NA; J gene: TRBJ1-5; V gene: TRBV28; CDR3 protein: CASSTDSLSQPQHF; CDR3 DNA: TGTGCCAGCAGTACAGACAGTCTCTCTCAGCCCCAGCATTTT
CDR3 length: 12; clone size: many; D gene: NA; J gene: TRBJ1-5; V gene: TRBV28; CDR3 protein: CASSLGLTAQHF; CDR3 DNA: TGTGCCAGCAGTTTGGGACTAACGGCCCAGCATTTT
CDR3 length: 13; clone size: NA; D gene: NA; J gene: TRBJ1-2; V gene: TRBV5-6; CDR3 protein: CPSSLGNNYGYTF; CDR3 DNA: TGTCCCAGCAGCTTGGGGAATAACTATGGCTACACCTTC
CDR3 length: 15; clone size: many; D gene: TRBD1; J gene: TRBJ2-7; V gene: TRBV5-5; CDR3 protein: CASRGGQALSYEQYF; CDR3 DNA: TGTGCCAGCAGGGGCGGACAGGCCCTCTCCTACGAGCAGTACTTC
CDR3 length: 16; clone size: many; D gene: TRBD1; J gene: TRBJ2-1; V gene: TRBV7-2; CDR3 protein: CASSLATSLRGSEQFF; CDR3 DNA: TGTGCCAGCAGCTTAGCGACCTCCCTCAGGGGGAGTGAGCAGTTCTTC
CDR3 length: 20; clone size: NA; D gene: TRBD2; J gene: TRBJ2-1; V gene: TRBV11-3; CDR3 protein: CASSRMRGTSGRALYNEQFF; CDR3 DNA: TGTGCCAGCAGCCGTATGAGGGGGACTAGCGGGAGGGCCCTATACAATGAGCAGTTCTTC
CDR3 length: 16; clone size: NA; D gene: TRBD1; J gene: TRBJ2-1; V gene: TRBV6-1; CDR3 protein: CASSARQGVGEHEQFF; CDR3 DNA: TGTGCCAGCAGTGCCCGACAGGGGGTGGGGGAACATGAGCAGTTCTTC
CDR3 length: 13; clone size: NA; D gene: NA; J gene: TRBJ2-6; V gene: TRBV6-2/TRBV6-3; CDR3 protein: CATRGSEANVLTF; CDR3 DNA: TGTGCCACTCGGGGCTCTGAGGCCAACGTCCTGACTTTC
CDR3 length: 16; clone size: many; D gene: TRBD2; J gene: TRBJ2-3; V gene: TRBV9; CDR3 protein: CASSVDWAGGADTQYF; CDR3 DNA: TGTGCCAGCAGCGTAGATTGGGCGGGAGGGGCTGATACGCAGTATTTT
CDR3 length: 13; clone size: many; D gene: TRBD1; J gene: TRBJ2-3; V gene: TRBV11-2; CDR3 protein: CASGTGGADTQYF; CDR3 DNA: TGTGCCAGCGGGACAGGGGGAGCAGATACGCAGTATTTT
CDR3 length: 14; clone size: few; D gene: NA; J gene: TRBJ2-2; V gene: TRBV27; CDR3 protein: CASRTSRGAGELFF; CDR3 DNA: TGTGCCAGCCGGACATCCCGAGGCGCCGGGGAGCTGTTTTTT
CDR3 length: 17; clone size: NA; D gene: TRBD1; J gene: TRBJ2-3; V gene: TRBV7-9; CDR3 protein: CASSLALGTGSTDPQYF; CDR3 DNA: TGTGCCAGCAGCTTAGCGCTTGGGACAGGGAGCACAGATCCGCAGTATTTT
CDR3 length: 14; clone size: NA; D gene: NA; J gene: TRBJ2-7; V gene: TRBV13; CDR3 protein: CASSLHGRAYEQYF; CDR3 DNA: TGTGCCAGCAGCTTGCACGGCAGGGCCTACGAGCAGTACTTC
CDR3 length: 15; clone size: many; D gene: TRBD1; J gene: TRBJ1-5; V gene: TRBV3-1; CDR3 protein: CASSRTGVTNQPQHF; CDR3 DNA: TGTGCCAGCAGCCGGACAGGAGTGACCAATCAGCCCCAGCATTTT
CDR3 length: 18; clone size: NA; D gene: NA; J gene: TRBJ1-2; V gene: TRBV28; CDR3 protein: CASSLPTSLLRSSYGYTF; CDR3 DNA: TGTGCCAGCAGTTTACCGACAAGCCTCCTAAGATCCTCCTATGGCTACACCTTC
CDR3 length: 15; clone size: many; D gene: TRBD2; J gene: TRBJ2-2; V gene: TRBV19; CDR3 protein: CASRFGAGGSGELFF; CDR3 DNA: TGTGCCAGTAGATTTGGAGCGGGAGGTTCCGGGGAGCTGTTTTTT
CDR3 length: 14; clone size: many; D gene: NA; J gene: TRBJ1-5; V gene: TRBV15; CDR3 protein: CATSRDQGLEPQHF; CDR3 DNA: TGTGCCACCAGCAGAGATCAAGGGTTGGAGCCCCAGCATTTT
CDR3 length: 13; clone size: many; D gene: NA; J gene: TRBJ1-2; V gene: TRBV5-6; CDR3 protein: CASSLTNDGGYTF; CDR3 DNA: TGTGCCAGCAGCTTAACCAATGACGGAGGCTACACCTTC
CDR3 length: 14; clone size: many; D gene: NA; J gene: TRBJ2-7; V gene: TRBV7-2; CDR3 protein: CASSLEILSGEQYF; CDR3 DNA: TGTGCCAGCAGCTTAGAAATTCTCTCGGGCGAGCAGTACTTC
CDR3 length: 13; clone size: few; D gene: TRBD1; J gene: TRBJ2-4; V gene: TRBV12-3/TRBV12-4; CDR3 protein: CASSRDRKNIQYF; CDR3 DNA: TGTGCCAGCAGTAGGGACAGAAAAAACATTCAGTACTTC
CDR3 length: 16; clone size: many; D gene: NA; J gene: TRBJ2-7; V gene: TRBV6-6; CDR3 protein: CASSYSGDPQGYEQYF; CDR3 DNA: TGTGCCAGCAGTTACTCAGGAGATCCCCAAGGGTACGAGCAGTACTTC
CDR3 length: 11; clone size: NA; D gene: NA; J gene: TRBJ2-3; V gene: TRBV29-1; CDR3 protein: CGAGLVDTQYF; CDR3 DNA: TGCGGCGCGGGACTTGTAGATACGCAGTATTTT
CDR3 length: 15; clone size: many; D gene: TRBD2; J gene: TRBJ2-3; V gene: TRBV12-3/TRBV12-4; CDR3 protein: CASSSLAGGADTQYF; CDR3 DNA: TGTGCCAGCAGTTCCCTAGCGGGAGGGGCAGATACGCAGTATTTT
CDR3 length: 13; clone size: many; D gene: NA; J gene: TRBJ2-7; V gene: TRBV20-1; CDR3 protein: CSARDKITYEQYF; CDR3 DNA: TGCAGTGCTAGAGACAAAATCACCTACGAGCAGTACTTC
CDR3 length: 14; clone size: many; D gene: TRBD1; J gene: TRBJ1-4; V gene: TRBV12-3/TRBV12-4; CDR3 protein: CASSTDRVTKKLFF; CDR3 DNA: TGTGCCAGCAGTACTGACAGGGTTACGAAAAAACTGTTTTTT
CDR3 length: 17; clone size: NA; D gene: TRBD2; J gene: TRBJ2-3; V gene: TRBV20-1; CDR3 protein: CSASQTAGGPTLDTQYF; CDR3 DNA: TGCAGTGCTTCGCAAACTGCGGGAGGGCCGACGTTAGATACGCAGTATTTT
CDR3 length: 15; clone size: NA; D gene: TRBD2; J gene: TRBJ2-2; V gene: TRBV28; CDR3 protein: CASRRSSGNTGELFF; CDR3 DNA: TGTGCCAGCAGGCGATCTAGCGGGAACACCGGGGAGCTGTTTTTT
CDR3 length: 13; clone size: few; D gene: NA; J gene: TRBJ1-2; V gene: TRBV28; CDR3 protein: CASRPGNLDGYTF; CDR3 DNA: TGTGCCAGCCGTCCCGGGAACCTCGATGGCTACACCTTC
CDR3 length: 13; clone size: many; D gene: NA; J gene: TRBJ1-2; V gene: TRBV9; CDR3 protein: CASTRGAGYGYTF; CDR3 DNA: TGTGCCAGCACCCGGGGGGCGGGCTATGGCTACACCTTC
CDR3 length: 15; clone size: few; D gene: NA; J gene: TRBJ1-4; V gene: TRBV6-5; CDR3 protein: CASSHSGPSNEKLFF; CDR3 DNA: TGTGCCAGCAGTCACTCGGGGCCGTCCAATGAAAAACTGTTTTTT